The rows below give T cell receptor beta chains drawn from one sample of a study of blood T cell repertoires in COVID-19. Measured with immunoSEQ multiplex PCR; TCRdb has only the in-frame clones, and not every one. The sample shows some 150,000 clones, around 91% of them seen only once. The sample comprised PBMCs or T cells enriched from blood (not recorded which). These receptors all come from a woman between 18 and 30 years old who had recovered from COVID-19. Each CDR3 is given with its conserved first and last residue. The D gene is left open where the match is weak. Not all rows give a size; the values are once, few, many and, for expanded clones, a class.

.	.	TRBV30	TRBJ1-1	14	TGTGCCTGGAGTGTAATTGGCATGAACACTGAAGCTTTCTTT	CAWSVIGMNTEAFF
.	TRBD1	TRBV6-1	TRBJ1-1	17	TGTGCCAGCAGTGTTTTCCAACAGGGGGCTTTGAACACTGAAGCTTTCTTT	CASSVFQQGALNTEAFF
.	TRBD2	TRBV30	TRBJ2-7	13	TGTGCCTGTGGACTAGCGGTACAATACGAGCAGTACTTC	CACGLAVQYEQYF
.	TRBD1	TRBV19	TRBJ1-3	16	TGTGCCAGTACCCACGACAGGGTAGGAACTGGAAACACCATATATTTT	CASTHDRVGTGNTIYF
.	.	TRBV7-3	TRBJ2-5	13	TGTGCCAGCAGCTTAGTAGCCCAAGAGACCCAGTACTTC	CASSLVAQETQYF
.	TRBD1	TRBV28	TRBJ1-2	13	TGTGCCAGCACCTCCGGGACAGACTATGGCTACACCTTC	CASTSGTDYGYTF
.	TRBD2	TRBV28	TRBJ2-7	15	TGTGCCAGCGGCCCTTTAGCGGGAAAGGGGTACGAGCAGTACTTC	CASGPLAGKGYEQYF
.	TRBD2	TRBV7-6	TRBJ2-1	17	TGTGCCAGCAGCTTAAGCGGACTAGCGGGGCGGGTCAATGAGCAGTTCTTC	CASSLSGLAGRVNEQFF
.	.	TRBV6-5	TRBJ2-3	15	TGTGCCAGCAGTTATGGAACTAAAAGCACAGATACGCAGTATTTT	CASSYGTKSTDTQYF
.	.	TRBV20-1	TRBJ2-6	17	TGCAGTGCTAGTGACGCAGGATATGGGTCTGGGGCCAACGTCCTGACTTTC	CSASDAGYGSGANVLTF
.	.	TRBV11-2	TRBJ1-2	16	TGTGCCAGCAGCGACCATAGGATGTTGCAGCGTTATGGCTACACCTTC	CASSDHRMLQRYGYTF
.	.	TRBV28	TRBJ1-4	11	TGTGCCGCCGGAGGGGACGAAAAACTGTTTTTT	CAAGGDEKLFF
.	.	TRBV27	TRBJ2-5	14	TGTGCCAGCAGTTTGGAGTGGGGGCTTGAGACCCAGTACTTC	CASSLEWGLETQYF
.	.	TRBV5-1	TRBJ2-7	13	TGCGCCAGCCGCCGTGCAGGGGCGCGGGAGCAGTACTTC	CASRRAGAREQYF
once	TRBD2	TRBV10-2	TRBJ2-1	17	TGCGCCAGCAGTGAGTCGAAGGGACTAGCGGGTATGAATGAGCAGTTCTTC	CASSESKGLAGMNEQFF
.	TRBD1	TRBV27	TRBJ2-7	13	TGTGCCAGCAGAGGGACAGGGATCTACGAGCAGTACTTC	CASRGTGIYEQYF
.	.	TRBV28	TRBJ1-6	14	TGTGCCAGCAGTTTAATACAGGGTAACTCACCCCTCCACTTT	CASSLIQGNSPLHF
.	.	TRBV6-5	TRBJ2-7	14	TGTGCCAGCAGTCCTATCTCCATTTCCTACGAGCAGTACTTC	CASSPISISYEQYF
.	TRBD1	TRBV3-1/TRBV3-2	TRBJ1-4	17	TGTGCCAGCAGCCAAGTCCCCCCGGCAGGGGGCGGAGAAAAACTGTTTTTT	CASSQVPPAGGGEKLFF
.	.	TRBV7-8	TRBJ2-7	14	TGTGCCAGCAGCTTACACCGGGATCACCACGAGCAGTACTTC	CASSLHRDHHEQYF
many	TRBD2	TRBV30	TRBJ2-3	14	TGTGCCTGGAGGGGACTAGCGGCCACAGATACGCAGTATTTT	CAWRGLAATDTQYF
.	TRBD1	TRBV5-6	TRBJ2-7	15	TGTGCCAGCAGCTTGAGTGGGACAGGGGTCCACGAGCAGTACTTC	CASSLSGTGVHEQYF
.	.	TRBV7-9	TRBJ2-3	14	TGTGCCAGCACCCGTGCGGTGGCGCCAGATACGCAGTATTTT	CASTRAVAPDTQYF
.	TRBD2	TRBV5-1	TRBJ2-7	15	TGCGCCAGCAGCGTTGGGACTAGCGGGAGGAACGAGCAGTACTTC	CASSVGTSGRNEQYF
.	TRBD2	TRBV19	TRBJ2-7	14	TGTGCCAGTAGCTCCGGGACTATGGAATACGAGCAGTACTTC	CASSSGTMEYEQYF
.	.	TRBV6-5	TRBJ2-2	14	TGTGCCAGCAGTTACACACAGGGAGCCGGGGAGCTGTTTTTT	CASSYTQGAGELFF
.	TRBD2	TRBV7-2	TRBJ2-4	12	TGTGCCAGCAGCCTGCGGGGGGACATTCAGTACTTC	CASSLRGDIQYF
.	.	TRBV12-3/TRBV12-4	TRBJ1-1	13	TGTGCCAGCAGTTTATCGGGTGGGACTGAAGCTTTCTTT	CASSLSGGTEAFF
.	.	TRBV28	TRBJ1-1	14	TGTGCCAGCAGTTTATTCAGGGGTTTCACTGAAGCTTTCTTT	CASSLFRGFTEAFF
.	.	TRBV2	TRBJ1-4	13	TGTGCCAGCTCCAGAGGAAAAAATGAAAAACTGTTTTTT	CASSRGKNEKLFF
.	.	TRBV4-3	TRBJ2-3	16	TGCGCCAGCAGCCAAGGGGGAGCTAGCGGCACAGATACGCAGTATTTT	CASSQGGASGTDTQYF
.	.	TRBV30	TRBJ2-3	14	TGTGCCTGGAGTGGTTACGGCGGGCAAGATACGCAGTATTTT	CAWSGYGGQDTQYF
.	.	TRBV19	TRBJ2-5	12	TGTGCCAGTAGTATGGTAGAAGAGACCCAGTACTTC	CASSMVEETQYF
.	TRBD2	TRBV28	TRBJ2-7	15	TGTGCCAGCAGCCCCGGGACTAGCGTTCTGTACGAGCAGTACTTC	CASSPGTSVLYEQYF
.	TRBD2	TRBV10-3	TRBJ2-5	16	TGTGCCATCAGCGTAACTAGCGGGAGTTCCACAGAGACCCAGTACTTC	CAISVTSGSSTETQYF
.	TRBD2	TRBV4-1	TRBJ2-1	15	TGCGCCAGCAGCCAAGGACTAGCGGGATTCAATGAGCAGTTCTTC	CASSQGLAGFNEQFF
.	.	TRBV30	TRBJ1-1	12	TGTGCCTGGATTCGGGAGCTCCCTGAAGCTTTCTTT	CAWIRELPEAFF
.	TRBD2	TRBV28	TRBJ2-3	14	TGTGCCAGCAGTTTACTAGCGGAGACAGATACGCAGTATTTT	CASSLLAETDTQYF
.	TRBD2	TRBV13	TRBJ2-1	21	TGTGCCAGCAGCTTCCAATCCGGGACTAGCGGGAGTGGGATGTTGTACAATGAGCAGTTCTTC	CASSFQSGTSGSGMLYNEQFF
.	TRBD2	TRBV28	TRBJ2-7	16	TGTGCCAGCAGTTTAGCAGGGCGGGAGGGCCGGTACGAGCAGTACTTC	CASSLAGREGRYEQYF
few	TRBD1	TRBV19	TRBJ2-7	16	TGTGCCAGTAGCCCCGGGACAGCCTTAGGGGCCTACGAGCAGTACTTC	CASSPGTALGAYEQYF
once	.	TRBV10-3	TRBJ2-1	12	TGTGCCATCAAAGCCGATAGCAATGAGCAGTTCTTC	CAIKADSNEQFF